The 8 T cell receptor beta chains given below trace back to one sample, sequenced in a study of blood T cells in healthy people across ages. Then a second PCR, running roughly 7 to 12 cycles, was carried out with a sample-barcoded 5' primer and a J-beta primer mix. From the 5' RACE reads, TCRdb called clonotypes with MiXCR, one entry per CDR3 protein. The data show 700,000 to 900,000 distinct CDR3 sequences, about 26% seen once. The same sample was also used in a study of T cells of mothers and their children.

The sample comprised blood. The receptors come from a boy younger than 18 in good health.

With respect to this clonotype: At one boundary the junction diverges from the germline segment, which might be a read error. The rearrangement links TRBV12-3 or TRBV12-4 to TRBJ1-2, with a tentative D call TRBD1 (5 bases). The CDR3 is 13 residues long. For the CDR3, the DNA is TGTGCCAGCAGCCAGGACATGGTCTATGGCGACACCTTC. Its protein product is CASSQDMVYGDTF.

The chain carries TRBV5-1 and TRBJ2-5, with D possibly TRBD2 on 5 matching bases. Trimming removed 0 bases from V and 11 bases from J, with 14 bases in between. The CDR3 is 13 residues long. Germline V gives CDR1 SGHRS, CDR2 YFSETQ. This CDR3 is CASSLEGLREQYF. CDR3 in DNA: TGCGCCAGCAGCTTGGAAGGTCTTAGGGAGCAGTACTTC.

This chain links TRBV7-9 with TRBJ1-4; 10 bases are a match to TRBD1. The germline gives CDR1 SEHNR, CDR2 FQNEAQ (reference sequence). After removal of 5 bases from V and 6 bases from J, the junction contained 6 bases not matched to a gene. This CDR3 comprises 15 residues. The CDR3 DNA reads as TGTGCCAGCAGCCCCATGGGGACAGGGGATGAAAAACTGTTTTTT. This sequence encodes CASSPMGTGDEKLFF. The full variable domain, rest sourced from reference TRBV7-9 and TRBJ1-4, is DTGVSQNPRHKITKRGQNVTFRCDPISEHNRLYWYRQTLGQGPEFLTYFQNEAQLEKSRLLSDRFSAERPKGSFSTLEIQRTEQGDSAMYLCASSPMGTGDEKLFFGSGTQLSVL.

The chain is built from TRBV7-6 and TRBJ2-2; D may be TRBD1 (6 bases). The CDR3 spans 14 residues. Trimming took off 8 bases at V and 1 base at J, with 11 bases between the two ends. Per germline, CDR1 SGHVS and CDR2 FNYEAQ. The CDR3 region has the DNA TGTGCCAGCCTTACGGACAGGAACACCGGGGAGCTGTTTTTT. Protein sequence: CASLTDRNTGELFF.

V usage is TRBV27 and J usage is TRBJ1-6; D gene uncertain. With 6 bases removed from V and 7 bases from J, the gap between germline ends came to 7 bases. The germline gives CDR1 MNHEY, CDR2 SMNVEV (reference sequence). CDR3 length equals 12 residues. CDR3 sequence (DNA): TGTGCCAGCAGCCGTCCCAATTCACCCCTCCACTTT. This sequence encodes CASSRPNSPLHF.

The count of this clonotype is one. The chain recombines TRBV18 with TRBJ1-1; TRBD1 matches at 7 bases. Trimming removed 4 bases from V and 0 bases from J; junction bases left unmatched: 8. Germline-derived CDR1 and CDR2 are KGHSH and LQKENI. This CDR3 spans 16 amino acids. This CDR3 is CASSRDREAMNTEAFF. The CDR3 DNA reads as TGTGCCAGCTCACGTGACAGGGAAGCCATGAACACTGAAGCTTTCTTT.

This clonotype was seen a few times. The CDR3: CASSPRSETGPFEKLFF. The CDR3 DNA follows: TGTGCCAGCAGTCCCCGATCAGAGACAGGGCCCTTTGAAAAACTGTTTTTT. J is TRBJ1-4 and V is TRBV12-3 or TRBV12-4; 7 bases match TRBD1. CDR3 length equals 17 residues. V lost 5 bases, J lost 7 bases, and 16 bases stayed unmatched.

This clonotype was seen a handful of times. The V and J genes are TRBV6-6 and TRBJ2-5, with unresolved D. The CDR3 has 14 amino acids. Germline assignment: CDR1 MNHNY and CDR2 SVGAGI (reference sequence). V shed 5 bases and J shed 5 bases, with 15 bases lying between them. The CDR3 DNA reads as TGTGCCAGCAGTCCCGACCCCCAAGATGAGACCCAGTACTTC. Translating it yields CASSPDPQDETQYF.